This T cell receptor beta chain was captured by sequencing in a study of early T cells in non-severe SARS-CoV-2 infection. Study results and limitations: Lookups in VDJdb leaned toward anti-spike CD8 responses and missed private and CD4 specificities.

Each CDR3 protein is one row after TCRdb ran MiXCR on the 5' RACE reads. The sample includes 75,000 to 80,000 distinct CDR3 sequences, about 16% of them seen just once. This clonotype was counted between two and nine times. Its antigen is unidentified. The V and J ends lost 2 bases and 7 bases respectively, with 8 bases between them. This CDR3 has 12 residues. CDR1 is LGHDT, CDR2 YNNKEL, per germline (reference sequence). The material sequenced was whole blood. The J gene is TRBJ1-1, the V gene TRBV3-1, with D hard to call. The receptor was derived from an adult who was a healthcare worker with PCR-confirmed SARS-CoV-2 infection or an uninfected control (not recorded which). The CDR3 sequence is CASSQSASEAFF. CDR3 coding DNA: TGTGCCAGCAGCCAATCGGCCAGTGAAGCTTTCTTT.